These 25 T cell receptor beta chains came from one sample sequenced in a study of blood T cells in healthy people across ages. The authors ran a second PCR of about 6 to 11 cycles using a sample-barcoded 5' primer and a J-beta primer mix. TCRdb processed the 5' RACE reads anew with MiXCR; each CDR3 protein has one entry. The table includes about 780,000 distinct CDR3 sequences, 35% to 50% detected once. Sequencing was performed on blood. These receptors originate from an elderly man in good health.

The chain employs TRBV12-3 or TRBV12-4 and TRBJ2-3; D is unclear. Trimming took 4 bases from V and 4 from J, leaving 12 bases between them. The CDR3 runs 14 residues. In DNA, the CDR3 is TGTGCCAGCAGTTCGACGGCGAGCGCAGATACGCAGTATTTT. This codes for CASSSTASADTQYF.

CDR3 sequence: CASSLGLGDTKETQYF. The CDR3 nucleotides read TGTGCCAGCAGCTTAGGCCTAGGGGACACAAAAGAGACCCAGTACTTC. The chain is built from TRBV13 and TRBJ2-5, with a weak D call TRBD1 (6 bases). Per the germline V gene, CDR1 is PRHDT and CDR2 is FYEKMQ (reference sequence). Trimming took off 0 bases at V and 3 bases at J, with 14 bases between the two ends. The CDR3 contains 16 residues.

The V and J genes are TRBV27 and TRBJ1-5; 7 nucleotides align to TRBD1. The ends lost 5 bases at V and 2 bases at J; junction bases unmatched: 24. The CDR3 covers 21 residues. Germline CDR1 reads MNHEY; CDR2 reads SMNVEV (reference sequence). Written as DNA, the CDR3 is TGTGCCAGCAGTCCCCGACAGGGTCTCATGTCTAATAATATCGGCAATCAGCCCCAGCATTTT. This gives the protein CASSPRQGLMSNNIGNQPQHF.

CDR3 region: CASSLKQNTEAFF. The DNA of the CDR3 is TGTGCCAGCAGCTTAAAACAGAACACTGAAGCTTTCTTT. V is TRBV7-2 and J is TRBJ1-1; no clear D gene. Germline CDR1 is SGHTA and CDR2 is FQGNSA. V gave up 2 bases and J gave up 1 base, with 5 bases separating them. The CDR3 has 13 residues.

This sequence joins TRBV6-5 and TRBJ2-1; possibly TRBD1 for D (6 bases). The V gene lost 2 bases and the J gene lost 8 bases, with 16 bases spanning the gap. Germline V CDR1 and CDR2: MNHEY, SVGAGI. The CDR3 length is 15 residues. Here the CDR3 DNA reads TGTGCCAGCAGTTACGAGAATGGACAGCGCCATGAGCAGTTCTTC. This codes for CASSYENGQRHEQFF.

There are a few counts of this clonotype. This chain links TRBV7-2 with TRBJ1-4; the D is unclear. Germline V gene lookup returns CDR1 SGHTA and CDR2 FQGNSA. This CDR3 comprises 13 residues. Trimming stripped 2 bases from V and 3 bases from J, with 4 bases between. This chain's CDR3 is CASSLFANEKLFF. CDR3 sequence (DNA): TGTGCCAGCAGCTTATTCGCTAATGAAAAACTGTTTTTT.

The chain is built from TRBV28 and TRBJ2-5; D might be TRBD2 (6 bases). The J call may not be correct, given that the DNA end is closer to TRBJ2-7. The CDR3 is made up of 15 amino acids. The germline V gene encodes CDR1 MDHEN and CDR2 SYDVKM. CDR3 sequence: CASSLGGGSTLEQYF. DNA for the CDR3: TGTGCCAGCAGTCTGGGAGGCGGCTCTACCCTCGAGCAGTACTTC.

This clonotype has ten or more counts. J is TRBJ2-7 and V is TRBV12-3 or TRBV12-4; D might be TRBD1 or TRBD2, each matching 5 bases. This CDR3 spans 13 amino acids. Trimming removed 7 bases at V and 0 bases at J, with 10 bases between. CDR3 region: CASIRGISYEQYF. The CDR3 DNA is TGTGCCAGCATCCGGGGCATCTCCTACGAGCAGTACTTC.

The chain combines TRBV6-5 with TRBJ2-1, with D possibly matching TRBD2 (6 bases). The assigned J gene may be wrong: the sequence end matches TRBJ2-7 better. The germline V gene has CDR1 MNHEY and CDR2 SVGAGI. The CDR3 is 14 amino acids. DNA for the CDR3: TGTGCCAGCAGTCGACTAGTCTCCTACAATGAGCAGTACTTC. Protein product: CASSRLVSYNEQYF.

J is TRBJ2-4 and V is TRBV12-3 or TRBV12-4; the D is unclear. The ends were cut back, 0 bases at V and 0 bases at J, with 15 bases in the middle. This CDR3 spans 18 amino acids. CDR3 sequence: CASSLALDQFLAKNIQYF. The DNA of the CDR3 is TGTGCCAGCAGTTTAGCGCTAGATCAGTTCTTAGCCAAAAACATTCAGTACTTC.

The rearrangement links TRBV2 to TRBJ2-7; the D gene is possibly TRBD1 (6 bases). The ends were cut back, 0 bases at V and 2 bases at J, with 11 bases in the middle. CDR1 is SNHLY and CDR2 is FYNNEI in the germline V gene. The CDR3 loop spans 15 amino acids. CDR3 DNA sequence: TGTGCCAGCAGTGAAGCGGCCAGGGGCACCTACGAGCAGTACTTC. This codes for CASSEAARGTYEQYF.

The gene calls are TRBV20-1 and TRBJ2-2; a possible D gene is TRBD2 (5 bases). This CDR3 has 15 amino acids. Germline-derived CDR1 and CDR2 are DFQATT and SNEGSKA (reference sequence). V shed 6 bases and J shed 1 base, with 15 bases lying between them. CDR3 sequence: CSAKQAEKNTGELFF. As DNA, the CDR3 is TGCAGTGCCAAGCAAGCGGAAAAGAACACCGGGGAGCTGTTTTTT.

The chain couples TRBV29-1 to TRBJ2-4; 11 nucleotides line up with TRBD2. The DNA matches TRBJ2-7 better at its end, which makes the J call doubtful. This CDR3 contains 15 residues. Germline loops: CDR1 SQVTM, CDR2 ANQGSEA. The CDR3, as DNA: TGCAGCGTTGCCCCGACTAGCGGGAAAAGGAGCGAGCAGTACTTC. It specifies CSVAPTSGKRSEQYF.

The J gene is TRBJ2-7, the V gene TRBV28; D is unclear. CDR1 and CDR2 from the germline V gene are MDHEN and SYDVKM. This CDR3 has 13 residues. Deletions cut 7 bases from V and 6 bases from J, with 16 bases between. The CDR3 protein is CASTLNGQLEQYF. CDR3 DNA: TGTGCCAGCACCCTCAACGGGCAGCTCGAGCAGTACTTC.

The V and J genes are TRBV12-3 or TRBV12-4 and TRBJ1-1, with D uncertain. The germline V and J ends were trimmed by 5 bases and 1 base, with 8 bases remaining between them. The CDR3 spans 13 residues. The CDR3 sequence is CASSRQPNTEAFF. As DNA, the CDR3 is TGTGCCAGCAGTCGACAACCGAACACTGAAGCTTTCTTT.

This clonotype was seen only a few times. A much larger clonotype is one base distant, so this may be a read error. The chain has TRBV29-1 and TRBJ2-4; TRBD2 matches at 10 bases. J lost 13 bases, V lost 0 bases, and 18 bases had no gene match. Looked up from germline, CDR1 is SQVTM and CDR2 is ANQGSEA. This CDR3 has 17 amino acids. The CDR3 DNA sequence: TGCAGCGTTGAAGATCTTACCAGCGGGAGGGTCTACAATGAGCAGTACTTC. Its translation is CSVEDLTSGRVYNEQYF.

This chain joins TRBV5-1 and TRBJ1-1; D is uncertain. V shed 0 bases and J shed 2 bases, with 8 bases lying between them. The CDR3 covers 14 residues. Per germline, CDR1 SGHRS and CDR2 YFSETQ. This CDR3 reads CASSLVSQNTEAFF. The CDR3 DNA sequence: TGCGCCAGCAGCTTGGTCTCGCAAAACACTGAAGCTTTCTTT.

The rearrangement uses TRBV5-6 and TRBJ2-7, with 7 positions matching TRBD1. After removal of 2 bases from V and 5 bases from J, the junction contained 10 bases not matched to a gene. Germline CDR1 is SGHDT and CDR2 is YYEEEE. This CDR3 contains 15 residues. CDR3 in DNA: TGTGCCAGCAGCTTTCCGAGGGGGCTCCGGGACGAGCAGTACTTC. Amino acid sequence: CASSFPRGLRDEQYF.

The sample holds a few counts of this clonotype. The CDR3 loop is CSAFSPSSYNQPQHF. The CDR3 coding sequence is TGCAGTGCTTTCTCACCGTCCTCTTATAATCAGCCCCAGCATTTT. This sequence joins TRBV20-1 and TRBJ1-5, with unresolved D. Trimming left V 5 bases short and J 4 bases short, with 18 bases between. CDR3 size: 15 residues. Germline lookup yields CDR1 DFQATT and CDR2 SNEGSKA (reference sequence).

With regard to this clonotype: One base away lies a much larger clone, so this may be a sequencing read error. The chain couples TRBV29-1 to TRBJ2-7, with 12 bases lining up with TRBD2. Germline assignment: CDR1 SQVTM and CDR2 ANQGSEA. V shed 7 bases, J shed 6 bases, and the junction held 10 bases outside the gene matches. The CDR3 spans 14 residues. The CDR3 bases are TGCAGCGGGACCTGGACTAGCGGGACCCCCGAGCAGTACTTC. This codes for CSGTWTSGTPEQYF.

This chain connects TRBV6-5 to TRBJ1-5; maybe TRBD1 (5 bases). CDR3 length equals 14 residues. V dropped 6 bases and J dropped 0 bases, with 9 bases sitting between them. Germline loops: CDR1 MNHEY, CDR2 SVGAGI. DNA of the CDR3: TGTGCCAGCAGCGACGACAGTAGCAATCAGCCCCAGCATTTT. Translated: CASSDDSSNQPQHF.

The CDR3 region has the DNA TGTGCCAGCAGTGTATCCGGGACGATAGCGGCAGATACGCAGTATTTT. Amino acid sequence: CASSVSGTIAADTQYF. This sequence joins TRBV12-3 or TRBV12-4 and TRBJ2-3; D perhaps matches TRBD2 (6 bases). The CDR3 length is 16 residues. Trimming stripped 5 bases from V and 4 bases from J, with 19 bases between.

Concerning this clonotype: This may stem from a read error, because a much larger clone lies one nucleotide away. The chain links TRBV12-3 or TRBV12-4 to TRBJ2-7; 12 positions match TRBD2. The length of the CDR3 is 16 residues. CDR3 DNA sequence: TGTGCCAACAGTTTAATGACTAGCGGGAGAGGCTACGAGCAGTACTTC. Residues: CANSLMTSGRGYEQYF.

The chain uses TRBV5-1 and TRBJ2-1; 10 nucleotides agree with TRBD2. The J call is uncertain, as TRBJ2-7 better fits the DNA end. Germline values: CDR1 SGHRS, CDR2 YFSETQ. The CDR3 length is 15 residues. CDR3 loop: CASSRGSGRAHEQYF. CDR3 sequence (DNA): TGCGCCAGCAGCCGGGGAAGCGGGAGGGCGCATGAGCAGTACTTC.

This chain links TRBV29-1 with TRBJ2-3; D is unclear. The CDR3 totals 13 residues. V lost 4 bases and J lost 5, with 13 bases in between. Germline assignment: CDR1 SQVTM and CDR2 ANQGSEA. As DNA, the CDR3 is TGCAGCGTTGGGGCAGTTAACATAGATACGCAGTATTTT. This translates into CSVGAVNIDTQYF.